The 17 T cell receptor beta chains in this list originate from one sample, sequenced in a study of a mutant IDH1 vaccine in newly diagnosed glioma. Time point reported: week 11, during vaccination. Each vaccine dose was 300 ug of mutant IDH1 20-mer peptide, with topical imiquimod. The protocol was immunoSEQ multiplex PCR, while the TCRdb copy is restricted to in-frame clones and leaves out a portion. Among around 65,000 clones listed, about 80% were seen once. For these TCRs, the target antigens are not known. Sample: PBMCs, taken from a glioma patient whose treatment included an IDH1 peptide vaccine. These receptors all come from a man between 50 and 59 years old with glioma.

The chain employs TRBV11-2 and TRBJ2-1, with 12 bases identical to TRBD2. Per germline, CDR1 SGHAT and CDR2 FQNNGV. V lost 4 bases to trimming and J lost 3 bases; unmatched junction nucleotides: 7. The CDR3 runs to 17 residues. The CDR3 loop reads CASSYTSGGPLYNEQFF. The CDR3 region has the DNA TGTGCCAGCAGCTACACTAGCGGGGGGCCCCTCTACAATGAGCAGTTCTTC. Complete variable domain (other parts from reference TRBV11-2 and TRBJ2-1): EAGVAQSPRYKIIEKRQSVAFWCNPISGHATLYWYQQILGQGPKLLIQFQNNGVVDDSQLPKDRFSAERLKGVDSTLKIQPAKLEDSAVYLCASSYTSGGPLYNEQFFGPGTRLTVL.

This clone was seen just once. The chain links TRBV10-3 to TRBJ1-2, with TRBD1 matching over 7 bases. In germline, CDR1 is ENHRY, CDR2 SYGVKD. The CDR3 runs 15 residues. Trimming cost V 0 bases and J 4 bases; bases outside gene matches: 5. The DNA for the CDR3 is TGTGCCATCAGTGAGTCGGACAGGTTTACCTATGGCTACACCTTC. Amino acid sequence: CAISESDRFTYGYTF.

The V and J genes are TRBV6-5 and TRBJ1-4; weak D call: TRBD1 (6 bases). This CDR3 contains 15 residues. V lost 2 bases and J lost 6, with 13 bases in between. Germline CDR1 and CDR2: MNHEY and SVGAGI. The CDR3 sequence: CASSYQGRQDEKLFF. CDR3 sequence (DNA): TGTGCCAGCAGTTACCAGGGTCGACAGGATGAAAAACTGTTTTTT.

This clone was seen more than once but under ten times. The chain employs TRBV5-1 and TRBJ1-1; weak D call: TRBD1 (5 bases). The V end lost 2 bases, the J end lost 1 base, and 6 bases lay between the germline ends. This CDR3 comprises 13 residues. From germline, CDR1 is SGHRS and CDR2 YFSETQ. The CDR3 DNA is TGCGCCAGCAGCTTCGGGGGGAACACTGAAGCTTTCTTT. Residues: CASSFGGNTEAFF. The full variable domain, its missing parts supplied by reference TRBV5-1 and TRBJ1-1, is KAGVTQTPRYLIKTRGQQVTLSCSPISGHRSVSWYQQTPGQGLQFLFEYFSETQRNKGNFPGRFSGRQFSNSRSEMNVSTLELGDSALYLCASSFGGNTEAFFGQGTRLTVV.

The genes are TRBV19 and TRBJ2-1, with TRBD2 matching 8 bases. V was pared by 4 bases and J by 6 bases, with 8 bases of the junction left unmatched. Looked up from germline, CDR1 is LNHDA and CDR2 is SQIVND (reference sequence). CDR3 length: 15 amino acids. CDR3 DNA sequence: TGTGCCAGTAGTAAGGGCGGGGGGTTTGTCAATGAGCAGTTCTTC. It encodes CASSKGGGFVNEQFF.

The CDR3 reads CASSLTGGSGYTF. The DNA for the CDR3 is TGTGCCAGCAGCCTTACAGGGGGATCTGGCTACACCTTC. The chain links TRBV5-4 to TRBJ1-2, with 8 bases lining up with TRBD1. CDR3 length equals 13 residues. Germline V CDR1 and CDR2: SGHNT, YYREEE (reference sequence). Losses at the gene ends were 4 bases for V and 7 bases for J; bases not matched to a gene: 6.

This sequence joins TRBV11-3 and TRBJ2-7, with 8 positions matching TRBD2. The CDR3 spans 14 residues. Looked up from germline, CDR1 is SGHNT and CDR2 is YENEEA. V trimming: 3 bases; J trimming: 3 bases; junction bases outside the gene matches: 4. This CDR3 reads CASSFGAGDYEQYF. The DNA of the CDR3 is TGTGCCAGCAGCTTTGGAGCGGGGGACTACGAGCAGTACTTC.

This clone was seen only a few times. V and J are TRBV27 and TRBJ2-1; tentatively, D is TRBD2 (6 bases). Trimming removed 5 bases at V and 14 bases at J, with 13 bases between. Germline assignment: CDR1 MNHEY and CDR2 SMNVEV (reference sequence). The CDR3 has 11 amino acids. The CDR3 loop is CASSEGRREFF. Written as DNA, the CDR3 is TGTGCCAGCAGTGAGGGGAGGAGGGAGTTCTTC.

This CDR3 is CASSPGTGNNQPQHF. CDR3 DNA: TGTGCCAGCAGCCCCGGGACAGGGAACAATCAGCCCCAGCATTTT. The chain joins TRBV28 to TRBJ1-5; 9 positions agree with TRBD1. The germline gives CDR1 MDHEN, CDR2 SYDVKM. This CDR3 has 15 amino acids. J was trimmed by 3 bases and V by 6 bases; bases with no gene match: 6.

The V and J genes are TRBV29-1 and TRBJ2-1; 9 nucleotides agree with TRBD2. This CDR3 comprises 14 residues. From germline, CDR1 is SQVTM and CDR2 ANQGSEA. The junction had 2 bases not matched to a gene; V was cut back by 3 bases and J by 2 bases. The CDR3 loop reads CSVDIAGAYNEQFF. CDR3 sequence (DNA): TGCAGCGTTGACATAGCGGGAGCCTACAATGAGCAGTTCTTC.

The chain joins TRBV6-1 to TRBJ2-7; D remains ambiguous. Trimming shortened V by 3 bases and J by 0 bases, and 18 bases separated the two germline ends. Germline-derived CDR1 and CDR2 are MNHNS and SASEGT. CDR3 size: 17 residues. This CDR3 is CASSDPPTKTYSYEQYF. For the CDR3, the DNA is TGTGCCAGCAGTGACCCCCCAACGAAGACTTACTCCTACGAGCAGTACTTC.

V gene TRBV5-6 combines with J gene TRBJ2-5; 9 nucleotides agree with TRBD1. CDR1 SGHDT and CDR2 YYEEEE come from the germline V gene. The ends lost 3 bases at V and 0 bases at J; junction bases unmatched: 3. This CDR3 spans 15 amino acids. The CDR3 here is CASSSGTGNQETQYF. CDR3 sequence (DNA): TGTGCCAGCAGCTCTGGGACAGGGAACCAAGAGACCCAGTACTTC.

The V call is TRBV10-3, the J call TRBJ1-4; TRBD1 matches at 8 bases. CDR1 and CDR2 (germline): ENHRY, SYGVKD. V gave up 2 bases and J gave up 10 bases; unmatched junction bases: 6. The CDR3 is 14 residues long. CDR3 coding DNA: TGTGCCATCAGTGAGAGGACAGGGCCGGCAAAACTGTTTTTT. It translates to CAISERTGPAKLFF.

The chain has TRBV19 and TRBJ2-7; possibly TRBD1 for D (6 bases). CDR3 length: 13 residues. The germline V gene has CDR1 LNHDA and CDR2 SQIVND (reference sequence). V shed 2 bases and J shed 3 bases, with 8 bases lying between them. In nucleotides, the CDR3 is TGTGCCAGTAGTATACGGGACAACTACGAGCAGTACTTC. This gives the protein CASSIRDNYEQYF.

The chain carries TRBV7-3 and TRBJ1-6; D gene ambiguous. CDR3 size: 13 residues. Trimming left V 4 bases short and J 10 bases short, with 11 bases between. Germline V CDR1 and CDR2: SGHTA, FQGTGA. This CDR3 reads CASSSNYQSPLHF. The CDR3 coding sequence is TGTGCCAGCAGCTCAAACTACCAGTCACCCCTCCACTTT.

CDR3 nucleotide sequence: TGCAGCGTTGATAAGGTCCGGGGTAGCGAGCAGTACTTC. As protein: CSVDKVRGSEQYF. V usage is TRBV29-1 and J usage is TRBJ2-7; D possibly corresponds to TRBD2 (5 bases). Deletions cut 3 bases from V and 6 bases from J, with 15 bases between. Germline CDR1 reads SQVTM; CDR2 reads ANQGSEA. This CDR3 comprises 13 residues.

The chain joins TRBV30 to TRBJ2-1; 7 bases are shared with TRBD1. The J segment lost 6 bases and the V segment lost 2 bases, leaving 4 bases of the junction unmatched. CDR3 length: 13 residues. Germline values: CDR1 GTSNPN, CDR2 SVGIG (reference sequence). Here the CDR3 DNA reads TGTGCCTGGAGTTTTAGACAGGGCAATGAGCAGTTCTTC. It translates to CAWSFRQGNEQFF.